This is a list of T cell receptor beta chains from one sample in a study of technical replicates of blood from a few donors. TCRdb keeps only in-frame clones here, not all; method: immunoSEQ multiplex PCR. There are approximately 69,000 clones in the sample; around nine tenths occur only once, and roughly 5% lies in the top ten. The sample consisted of PBMCs. These receptors came from a human donor in good health. Some clones in this sample may be carry-over from other donors' samples. CDR3s include the opening cysteine and the closing phenylalanine or tryptophan. A D gene is named only where the DNA matches it firmly. Expanded clones get a size class; other rows say once, few or many, or leave the size out.

v_gene	d_gene	j_gene	abundance	CDR3nt	CDR3aa
TRBV25-1	TRBD2	TRBJ2-1	.	TGTGCCAGCAGTGCTCCCCAGCGGGGGGAAAATGAGCAGTTCTTC	CASSAPQRGENEQFF
TRBV2	.	TRBJ1-2	few	TGTGCCAGCAGTGAACAGAGGTATGGCTACACCTTC	CASSEQRYGYTF
TRBV5-5	TRBD1	TRBJ2-1	.	TGTGCCAGCAGACCTGGAATAGGGACAGGGGCTGGCGGTGAGCAGTTCTTC	CASRPGIGTGAGGEQFF
TRBV18	.	TRBJ2-1	.	TGTGCCAGCTCACCCTCGCGGGACAATGAGCAGTTCTTC	CASSPSRDNEQFF
TRBV7-8	TRBD2	TRBJ2-7	.	TGTGCCAGTAGCTTGCGGGAGGGCAGCTACGAGCAGTACTTC	CASSLREGSYEQYF
TRBV4-1	.	TRBJ1-4	.	TGCGCCAGCAGCCTTTACAGACGTAACGAAAAACTGTTTTTT	CASSLYRRNEKLFF
TRBV7-6	TRBD2	TRBJ2-3	.	TGTGCCAGCAGCTTAGTAGCGGGGGGCACAGATACGCAGTATTTT	CASSLVAGGTDTQYF
TRBV5-1	TRBD1	TRBJ2-2	.	TGCGCCAGCACCACTGGACAGGGTAACACCGGGGAGCTGTTTTTT	CASTTGQGNTGELFF
TRBV4-3	TRBD2	TRBJ2-1	.	TGCGCCAGCAGGCGGACTAGCGGGGTGCATGAGCAGTTCTTC	CASRRTSGVHEQFF
TRBV27	TRBD2	TRBJ2-1	.	TGTGCCAGCAGATCCCCCGGGCTAGCGGGGGGGCGAAGTGAGCAGTTCTTC	CASRSPGLAGGRSEQFF
TRBV5-6	.	TRBJ2-7	.	TGTGCCAGCAGCTCCGGGTGGAGCTCCTACGAGCAGTACTTC	CASSSGWSSYEQYF
TRBV7-2	.	TRBJ2-2	.	TGTGCCAGCAGCTTACTTCCCCACACCGGGGAGCTGTTTTTT	CASSLLPHTGELFF
TRBV5-4	TRBD1	TRBJ1-2	.	TGTGCCAGCAGCTTTATGGACAGGTGGACGGGTGGCTACACCTTC	CASSFMDRWTGGYTF
TRBV6-5	TRBD2	TRBJ2-7	.	TGTGCCAGCAGTTACGGGACTAGCGGGTCCTACGAGCAGTACTTC	CASSYGTSGSYEQYF
TRBV5-1	TRBD2	TRBJ2-1	.	TGCGCCAGCAGCCTTGTAGCGGGGGCGAACAATGAGCAGTTCTTC	CASSLVAGANNEQFF
TRBV9	.	TRBJ2-2	.	TGTGCCAGCAGCGTAACTGGTGATGGCGGGGAGCTGTTTTTT	CASSVTGDGGELFF
TRBV11-2	TRBD2	TRBJ2-1	.	TGTGCCAGCATCCTCGCGGCGGGAGGGCGGGGTGAGCAGTTCTTC	CASILAAGGRGEQFF
TRBV5-6	TRBD2	TRBJ2-7	once	TGTGCCAGCAGCTTGTTACTAGCGGGGGGCGAGCAGTACTTC	CASSLLLAGGEQYF
TRBV28	TRBD1	TRBJ1-4	.	TGTGCCAGCAGTTCCCGGGACAGTGGTGAAAAACTGTTTTTT	CASSSRDSGEKLFF
TRBV21-1	.	TRBJ2-1	.	TGTGCCAGCAGCAAAAAACAGGGGATTGAGCAGTTCTTC	CASSKKQGIEQFF
TRBV7-9	.	TRBJ2-2	.	TGTGCCAGCAGCTTAGCGGTTAGCCCCCCCGGGGAGCTGTTTTTT	CASSLAVSPPGELFF
TRBV4-3	.	TRBJ1-2	once	TGCGCCAGCAGCCAATTACAGGGTCGGTATGGCTACACCTTC	CASSQLQGRYGYTF
TRBV11-2	TRBD2	TRBJ2-1	.	TGTGCCAGCAGACCCCCGGGACTAGCGGGAGCGCATGAGCAGTTCTTC	CASRPPGLAGAHEQFF
TRBV7-2	.	TRBJ1-1	.	TGTGCCAGCAGTTTCCAGGGTGGGAACACTGAAGCTTTCTTT	CASSFQGGNTEAFF
TRBV4-1	.	TRBJ1-1	.	TGCGCCAGCAGCCAAGTTGGCAGATCTACTGAAGCTTTCTTT	CASSQVGRSTEAFF
TRBV11-3	TRBD2	TRBJ2-3	.	TGTGCCAGCAGCCCCGGGACTAGCGGAGGAGGCGGAGCAGATACGCAGTATTTT	CASSPGTSGGGGADTQYF
TRBV5-6	.	TRBJ2-7	.	TGTGCCAGCAGCTTGGCCGGAGGGGGCAGGAGCTCCTACGAGCAGTACTTC	CASSLAGGGRSSYEQYF
TRBV13	TRBD1	TRBJ1-1	few	TGTGCCAGCAGCTCACCTGACAGGGGGACTGAAGCTTTCTTT	CASSSPDRGTEAFF
TRBV12-5	.	TRBJ2-2	.	TGTGCTAGTGGTTTGTACAGAGACACCGGGGAGCTGTTTTTT	CASGLYRDTGELFF
TRBV7-2	TRBD2	TRBJ2-3	.	TGTGCCAGCAGAAGGACTAGCGGAGACGCAGATACGCAGTATTTT	CASRRTSGDADTQYF
TRBV5-1	TRBD2	TRBJ2-1	.	TGCGCCAGCAGCTTACTAGCGGGGGGCTACAATGAGCAGTTCTTC	CASSLLAGGYNEQFF
TRBV30	.	TRBJ1-2	.	TGTGCCCGGGTGAGCCGGTCGGGCTACACCTTC	CARVSRSGYTF
TRBV15	.	TRBJ2-7	.	TGTGCCACCAGCAGAGGCAGGGGTGAGTCCGAGCAGTACTTC	CATSRGRGESEQYF
TRBV30	TRBD1	TRBJ1-2	.	TGTGCCTCACTCGTCTCGGCAGGGGGTTTTGGGTCCTATGGCTACACCTTC	CASLVSAGGFGSYGYTF
TRBV6-1	.	TRBJ2-3	.	TGTGCCAGCAGTGTCCCCCTCGAGGGAGATACGCAGTATTTT	CASSVPLEGDTQYF
TRBV5-6	.	TRBJ2-1	.	TGTGCCAGCAGCCCAGACTGGAGGGGTTATGAGCAGTTCTTC	CASSPDWRGYEQFF
TRBV4-3	.	TRBJ2-7	once	TGCGCCAGCAGCCAAGAAGGGCGGGATTACGAGCAGTACTTC	CASSQEGRDYEQYF
TRBV7-9	.	TRBJ1-1	.	TGTGCCAGCAGCCCTAGAGGGTCGGGGATGAACACTGAAGCTTTCTTT	CASSPRGSGMNTEAFF
TRBV5-1	TRBD1	TRBJ2-7	.	TGCGCCAGCAGCGTCCGGGACAGGGTCGAGCAGTACTTC	CASSVRDRVEQYF
TRBV11-2	.	TRBJ1-1	.	TGTGCCAGCAGCCTTCGGCCGGGTAGGTCAGGGGAAGCTTTCTTT	CASSLRPGRSGEAFF
TRBV7-3	TRBD2	TRBJ2-3	.	TGTGCCAGCAGCTTAAGGTCTAGCGGGGCGGGGGATACGCAGTATTTT	CASSLRSSGAGDTQYF
TRBV27	TRBD1	TRBJ2-2	.	TGTGCCAGCAGCCCGCGGGACAGGGGGGATGGCGGGGAGCTGTTTTTT	CASSPRDRGDGGELFF
TRBV7-3	.	TRBJ2-3	few	TGTGCCAGCAGCTTCGGCGGCTCCACAGATACGCAGTATTTT	CASSFGGSTDTQYF
TRBV4-3	.	TRBJ2-1	.	TGCGCCAGCAGCCAAGAATCCCGGGGGAAGCAGTTCTTC	CASSQESRGKQFF
TRBV2	TRBD2	TRBJ2-5	.	TGTGCCAGCAGCCCGACTAGCGGTAACGGTGAGACCCAGTACTTC	CASSPTSGNGETQYF
TRBV2	.	TRBJ1-5	.	TGTGCCAGCGAGGACAGCCTTAATCAGCCCCAGCATTTT	CASEDSLNQPQHF
TRBV7-9	.	TRBJ1-1	.	TGTGCCAGCAGCTTAGAAAGTTACAGCTTGAACACTGAAGCTTTCTTT	CASSLESYSLNTEAFF
TRBV7-2	TRBD2	TRBJ2-1	.	TGTGCCAGCAGCTTAGTGGGAGCGGGGGGGTACAATGAGCAGTTCTTC	CASSLVGAGGYNEQFF
TRBV7-9	.	TRBJ2-7	.	TGTGCCAGCAGCTTAGCTTACAGCTCCTACGAGCAGTACTTC	CASSLAYSSYEQYF
TRBV7-3	.	TRBJ2-2	.	TGTGCCAGCAGCCCGTCGGGTGGCGTCGGGGAGCTGTTTTTT	CASSPSGGVGELFF
TRBV5-6	.	TRBJ1-5	once	TGTGCCAGCAGCTTCGGACAAAGCAATCAGCCCCAGCATTTT	CASSFGQSNQPQHF
TRBV29-1	TRBD1	TRBJ1-3	.	TGCAGCGTGTCCGGGACAGGGACCTCTGGAAACACCATATATTTT	CSVSGTGTSGNTIYF
TRBV4-3	TRBD1	TRBJ1-2	.	TGCGCCAGCAGCCACACAGGGGGCCTCTATGGCTACACCTTC	CASSHTGGLYGYTF
TRBV18	TRBD2	TRBJ2-5	.	TGTGCCAGCTCACCTCGGCTAGCGGTTCAAGAGACCCAGTACTTC	CASSPRLAVQETQYF
TRBV29-1	.	TRBJ2-3	.	TGCAGCGTTGGACAGCAGGGTCCAGATACGCAGTATTTT	CSVGQQGPDTQYF
TRBV5-1	TRBD2	TRBJ2-5	.	TGCGCCAGCAGCTTGGATCTAGCGGGACAAGAGACCCAGTACTTC	CASSLDLAGQETQYF
TRBV30	.	TRBJ1-1	.	TGTGCCTGGAGTTGGGGAGCCAACACTGAAGCTTTCTTT	CAWSWGANTEAFF
TRBV11-2	.	TRBJ2-7	few	TGTGCCAGCAGCTTAGTCACGGGGGAGCAGTACTTC	CASSLVTGEQYF
TRBV5-1	.	TRBJ2-3	.	TGCGCCAGCAGGTTGAGTGGAGGGAGATCAGATACGCAGTATTTT	CASRLSGGRSDTQYF
TRBV12-5	TRBD1	TRBJ1-4	.	TGTGCTAGTGGTTTCCAGGGGGCTAATGAAAAACTGTTTTTT	CASGFQGANEKLFF